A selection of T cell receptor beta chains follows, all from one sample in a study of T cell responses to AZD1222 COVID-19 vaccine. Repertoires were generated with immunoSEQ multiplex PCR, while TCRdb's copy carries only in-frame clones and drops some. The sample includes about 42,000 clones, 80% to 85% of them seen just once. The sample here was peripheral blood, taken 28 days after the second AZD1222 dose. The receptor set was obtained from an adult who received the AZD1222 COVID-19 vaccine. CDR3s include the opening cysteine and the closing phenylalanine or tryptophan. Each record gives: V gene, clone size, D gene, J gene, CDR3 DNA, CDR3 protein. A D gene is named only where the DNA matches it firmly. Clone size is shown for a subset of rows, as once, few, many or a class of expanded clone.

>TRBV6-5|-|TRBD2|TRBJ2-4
TGTGCCAGCAGTTCCGGACTAGGGCTAGCCAAAAACATTCAGTACTTC
CASSSGLGLAKNIQYF
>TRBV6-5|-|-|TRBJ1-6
TGTGCCAGCAGTTACGGCGGAGACAATTCACCCCTCCACTTT
CASSYGGDNSPLHF
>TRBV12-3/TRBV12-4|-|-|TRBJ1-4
TGTGCCAGCAGTTCGGGAAACATTCTTTTTTTT
CASSSGNILFF
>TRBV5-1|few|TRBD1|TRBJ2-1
TGCGCCAGCAGGCCCCCGGGACAGGGGGCCTACAATGAGCAGTTCTTC
CASRPPGQGAYNEQFF
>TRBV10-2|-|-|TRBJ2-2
TGCGCCAGCTCGCAGGGTTGGGGCACCGGGGAGCTGTTTTTT
CASSQGWGTGELFF
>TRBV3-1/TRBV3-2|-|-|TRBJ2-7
TGTGCCAGCAGCCAGACACAAAATAGGGGCTACGAGCAGTACTTC
CASSQTQNRGYEQYF
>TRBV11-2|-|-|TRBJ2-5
TGTGCCAGCAGCTTAGGGACGGACAGCCGCCAAGAGACCCAGTACTTC
CASSLGTDSRQETQYF
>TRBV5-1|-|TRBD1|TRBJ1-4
TGCGCCAGCAGCTTGGGTGACAGGGTTGGTAATGAAAAACTGTTTTTT
CASSLGDRVGNEKLFF
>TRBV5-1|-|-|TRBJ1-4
TGCGCCAGCAGCCCCCTGGGGGGCGGTGAAAAACTGTTTTTT
CASSPLGGGEKLFF
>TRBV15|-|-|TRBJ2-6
TGTGCCACCAGCAGGGCCCCCCAGGCCAACGTCCTGACTTTC
CATSRAPQANVLTF
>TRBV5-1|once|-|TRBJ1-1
TGCGCCAGCAGCGTGGGGGGTAGTACTGAAGCTTTCTTT
CASSVGGSTEAFF
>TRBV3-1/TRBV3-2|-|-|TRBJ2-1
TGTGCCAGCAGCCTCTTAGGCGCAAATGAGCAGTTCTTC
CASSLLGANEQFF
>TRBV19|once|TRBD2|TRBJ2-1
TGTGCCAGTAGTATTTTAGCGGGGATGGTCTACAATGAGCAGTTCTTC
CASSILAGMVYNEQFF
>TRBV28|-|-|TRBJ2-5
TGTGCCAGCAGTTTTGGTTTGGAAGAGACCCAGTACTTC
CASSFGLEETQYF
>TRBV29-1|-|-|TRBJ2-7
TGCAGCGTTCGTAAAGGAACCTACGAGCAGTACTTC
CSVRKGTYEQYF
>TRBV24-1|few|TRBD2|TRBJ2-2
TGTGCCACCAGTGATGAGCGGGGGCACACCGGGGAGCTGTTTTTT
CATSDERGHTGELFF
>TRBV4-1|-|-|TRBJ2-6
TGCGCCAGCAGCCAGGGACTCGATGGGGCCAACGTCCTGACTTTC
CASSQGLDGANVLTF